This T cell receptor (beta chain) was observed in a study of cytomegalovirus exposure and HLA in healthy donors. Whole-study findings and limits: A reported reduction in N-insertions relative to the approximately 600-donor mean was seen in an Asian-associated ancestry cluster in a later analysis. The authors assumed roughly uniform sequencing depth across donors for presence/absence analyses.

On this clone: Its antigen remains unknown. Other DNA sequences in this sample translate to the same CDR3.

The PCR had 60 Vbeta and 13 Jbeta primers. Method: immunoSEQ multiplex PCR; TCRdb's copy keeps in-frame clones and lacks some. The sample lists about 150,000 clones, about three quarters occurring once. The V end was cut by 6 bases, the J end by 0 bases, with 2 bases between. CDR1 MDHEN and CDR2 SYDVKM come from the germline V gene. This CDR3 has 11 residues. This chain uses TRBV28 with TRBJ1-1; D is undetermined. This clonotype was sampled from a young woman in good health and CMV-seropositive. The sample comprised PBMCs. CDR3 DNA sequence: TGTGCCAGCAGCGTGAACACTGAAGCTTTCTTT. Protein: CASSVNTEAFF.